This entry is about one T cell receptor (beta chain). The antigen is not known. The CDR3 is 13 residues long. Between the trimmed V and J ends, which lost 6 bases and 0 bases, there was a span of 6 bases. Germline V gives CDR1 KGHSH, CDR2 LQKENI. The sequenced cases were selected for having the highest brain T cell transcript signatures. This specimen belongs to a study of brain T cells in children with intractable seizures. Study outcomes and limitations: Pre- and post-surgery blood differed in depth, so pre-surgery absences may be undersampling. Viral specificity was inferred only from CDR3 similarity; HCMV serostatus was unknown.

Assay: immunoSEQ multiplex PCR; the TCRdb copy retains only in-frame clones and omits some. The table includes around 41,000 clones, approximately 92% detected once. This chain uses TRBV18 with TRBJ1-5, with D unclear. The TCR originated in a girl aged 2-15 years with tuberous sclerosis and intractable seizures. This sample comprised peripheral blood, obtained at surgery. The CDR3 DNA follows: TGTGCCAGCTCGGAGGGTAGCAATCAGCCCCAGCATTTT. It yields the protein CASSEGSNQPQHF.